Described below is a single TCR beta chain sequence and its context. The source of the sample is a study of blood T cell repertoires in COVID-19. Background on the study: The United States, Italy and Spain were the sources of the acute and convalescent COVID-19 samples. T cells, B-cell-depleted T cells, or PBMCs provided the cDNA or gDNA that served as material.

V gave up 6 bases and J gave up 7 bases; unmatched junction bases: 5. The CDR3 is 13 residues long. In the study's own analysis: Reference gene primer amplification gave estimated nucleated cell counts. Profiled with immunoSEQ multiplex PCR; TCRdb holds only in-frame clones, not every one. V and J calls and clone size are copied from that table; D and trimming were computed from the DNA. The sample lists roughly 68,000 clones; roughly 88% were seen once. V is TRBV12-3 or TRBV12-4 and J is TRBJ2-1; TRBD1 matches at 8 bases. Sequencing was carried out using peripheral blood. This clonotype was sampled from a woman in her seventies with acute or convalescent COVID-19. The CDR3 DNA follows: TGTGCCAGCAGGGGGACAGGAGGAAATGAGCAGTTCTTC. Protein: CASRGTGGNEQFF.